This TCR beta chain was identified in a study of blood T cell repertoires in COVID-19. Study summary: The origin of the acute and convalescent COVID-19 samples was the United States, Italy and Spain.

CDR1 and CDR2 from the germline V gene are MNHEY and SMNVEV (reference sequence). The germline V and J ends were trimmed by 6 bases and 0 bases, with 9 bases remaining between them. This CDR3 has 14 residues. Participants, 18 to 89 years old, spanned about two dozen US areas. Cohort allocation depended upon clinical history that participants reported. Measured with immunoSEQ multiplex PCR; TCRdb has only the in-frame clones, and not every one. The sample carries fewer than 350,000 clones, roughly 89% recorded once. The TCR originated in a woman between 18 and 29 years old with acute COVID-19. The specimen sequenced was PBMCs or T cells enriched from blood (not recorded which). The chain uses TRBV27 and TRBJ1-5; no definite D call. The CDR3: CASRAGYSNQPQHF. In DNA, the CDR3 is TGTGCCAGCAGGGCAGGTTATAGCAATCAGCCCCAGCATTTT.